A selection of T cell receptor beta chains follows, all from one sample in a study of T-cell memory formation after mild COVID-19. TCRdb ran MiXCR on the 5' RACE reads and lists one entry per CDR3 protein. The sample includes 300,000 or so distinct CDR3 sequences, under 20% of them seen just once. The sample taken for sequencing was PBMCs or a T cell subset sorted from them (not recorded which). The origin of the receptors is a man between 18 and 35 years old who had mild COVID-19 (a few samples of this study predate the infection). Cell type and time point are not known. Both conserved end residues are part of each CDR3. D genes are given only for firm matches. The size of a clone is reported for some rows only, either as once, few or many, or as a class for expanded clones.

abundance	j_gene	d_gene	v_gene	CDR3aa	CDR3nt
.	TRBJ1-5	TRBD1	TRBV20-1	CSARGQGGQPQHF	TGCAGTGCTAGGGGACAGGGAGGGCAGCCCCAGCATTTT
few	TRBJ1-2	TRBD1	TRBV2	CASRKGQNFYGYTF	TGTGCCAGCAGGAAGGGACAGAATTTCTATGGCTACACCTTC
.	TRBJ2-5	.	TRBV12-3/TRBV12-4	CASSRSRETQYF	TGTGCCAGCAGCCGGAGCCGAGAGACCCAGTACTTC
many	TRBJ2-7	.	TRBV12-3/TRBV12-4	CASSLVRGVAYEQYF	TGTGCCAGCAGTTTAGTGCGGGGCGTCGCCTACGAGCAGTACTTC
few	TRBJ2-3	TRBD2	TRBV4-1	CASSRLAGAGSHDTQYF	TGCGCCAGCAGCCGACTAGCGGGGGCCGGGTCCCACGATACGCAGTATTTT
.	TRBJ2-1	TRBD2	TRBV4-2	CASSPELAGGYYNEQFF	TGTGCCAGCAGCCCGGAACTAGCGGGGGGATACTACAATGAGCAGTTCTTC
many	TRBJ2-2	.	TRBV20-1	CSARGSSGWAGELFF	TGCAGTGCTAGAGGAAGTTCAGGGTGGGCCGGGGAGCTGTTTTTT
few	TRBJ2-5	.	TRBV10-3	CAISPYGGGYQETQYF	TGTGCCATCAGTCCCTACGGGGGAGGATACCAAGAGACCCAGTACTTC
.	TRBJ2-1	.	TRBV4-3	CASSQPGAYNEQFF	TGCGCCAGCAGCCAACCGGGGGCCTACAATGAGCAGTTCTTC
.	TRBJ2-5	.	TRBV25-1	CASSDNTVGETQYF	TGTGCCAGCAGTGATAATACGGTCGGAGAGACCCAGTACTTC
.	TRBJ2-5	.	TRBV7-2	CASSPEGAGAWRTQYF	TGTGCCAGCAGCCCCGAGGGAGCAGGCGCCTGGAGGACCCAGTACTTC
few	TRBJ2-1	TRBD2	TRBV18	CASSPPGLAGAYNEQFF	TGTGCCAGCTCACCCCCGGGACTAGCGGGGGCCTACAATGAGCAGTTCTTC
.	TRBJ2-1	TRBD2	TRBV9	CASSASGANNEQFF	TGTGCCAGCAGCGCTAGCGGGGCGAACAATGAGCAGTTCTTC
.	TRBJ2-3	.	TRBV7-8	CASSLIVGIGGTDTQYF	TGTGCCAGCAGCTTAATCGTTGGAATCGGGGGCACAGATACGCAGTATTTT
.	TRBJ1-2	.	TRBV12-3/TRBV12-4	CASRDYYGYTF	TGTGCCAGCAGGGACTACTATGGCTACACCTTC
.	TRBJ2-5	TRBD1	TRBV10-3	CAISEPTGADETQYF	TGTGCCATCAGTGAGCCGACAGGGGCTGATGAGACCCAGTACTTC
few	TRBJ2-6	.	TRBV5-1	CASSLRSSGANVLTF	TGCGCCAGCAGCTTGAGGAGCTCTGGGGCCAACGTCCTGACTTTC
.	TRBJ1-1	.	TRBV2	CASGVVPAAF	TGTGCCAGCGGGGTAGTGCCAGCGGCCTTT
few	TRBJ2-3	TRBD1	TRBV19	CASSMVRGRDTQYF	TGTGCCAGTAGTATGGTCAGGGGGCGAGATACGCAGTATTTT
few	TRBJ2-2	.	TRBV7-6	CASSLIANTGELFF	TGTGCCAGCAGCTTAATAGCGAACACCGGGGAGCTGTTTTTT
.	TRBJ2-3	TRBD2	TRBV4-3	CASSQAGTSGVGDTQYF	TGCGCCAGCAGCCAAGCGGGGACTAGCGGGGTCGGGGATACGCAGTATTTT
few	TRBJ2-3	.	TRBV9	CASSVVGTGTQYF	TGTGCCAGCAGCGTAGTGGGAACAGGTACGCAGTATTTT
few	TRBJ2-1	.	TRBV5-4	CASSLRDFWNEQFF	TGTGCCAGCAGCCTCCGGGACTTCTGGAATGAGCAGTTCTTC
few	TRBJ2-5	TRBD2	TRBV5-5	CASSSVAGGAGGETQYF	TGTGCCAGCAGCTCGGTTGCGGGGGGGGCCGGAGGAGAGACCCAGTACTTC
many	TRBJ2-1	TRBD1	TRBV24-1	CATSGETGGYNEQFF	TGTGCCACCAGTGGAGAAACAGGGGGTTACAATGAGCAGTTCTTC
few	TRBJ2-2	.	TRBV5-4	CASSPLGTTGELFF	TGTGCCAGCAGTCCCCTCGGGACCACCGGGGAGCTGTTTTTT
few	TRBJ1-5	.	TRBV5-1	CASSLAGVGEPQHF	TGCGCCAGCAGCTTGGCAGGGGTTGGAGAGCCCCAGCATTTT
.	TRBJ2-1	.	TRBV7-9	CASSPASRDGPFF	TGTGCCAGCAGCCCCGCATCCCGGGACGGTCCATTCTTC
.	TRBJ2-3	.	TRBV12-3/TRBV12-4	CASRMTSTDTQYF	TGTGCCAGCAGAATGACAAGCACAGATACGCAGTATTTT
few	TRBJ1-6	.	TRBV9	CASSVGPADRPLHF	TGTGCCAGCAGCGTCGGGCCAGCCGATAGACCCCTCCACTTT
few	TRBJ1-5	.	TRBV4-1	CASSDPSFNQPQHF	TGCGCCAGCAGCGACCCTTCATTCAATCAGCCCCAGCATTTT
.	TRBJ2-5	.	TRBV12-3/TRBV12-4	CASTPWGPETQYF	TGTGCCAGCACCCCTTGGGGTCCAGAGACCCAGTACTTC
few	TRBJ2-3	TRBD2	TRBV7-3	CASSLTGGFGDTQYF	TGTGCCAGCAGCTTAACGGGGGGGTTCGGAGATACGCAGTATTTT
.	TRBJ2-1	.	TRBV9	CASSVAGSGDEQFF	TGTGCCAGCAGCGTAGCAGGGTCTGGGGATGAGCAGTTCTTC
.	TRBJ1-6	.	TRBV4-3	CATCNSPLHF	TGCGCCACCTGTAATTCACCCCTCCACTTT
.	TRBJ2-5	.	TRBV7-3	CASSFSGQGPQYF	TGTGCCAGCAGCTTCAGCGGCCAAGGGCCCCAGTACTTC
.	TRBJ2-5	TRBD1	TRBV4-1	CASSQPGQGEETQYF	TGCGCCAGCAGCCAACCGGGACAGGGGGAAGAGACCCAGTACTTC
few	TRBJ1-5	.	TRBV19	CASRSWGVSNQPQHF	TGTGCCAGTAGGTCATGGGGGGTCAGCAATCAGCCCCAGCATTTT
few	TRBJ2-7	.	TRBV4-1	CASSQSLYTDSNEQYF	TGCGCCAGCAGCCAGAGTCTGTATACGGATTCCAACGAGCAGTACTTC
few	TRBJ2-7	.	TRBV4-3	CASSQDPRGEQYF	TGCGCCAGCAGCCAAGACCCCAGAGGCGAGCAGTACTTC
few	TRBJ2-5	.	TRBV11-2	CASSLGSRRVGETQYF	TGTGCCAGCAGCTTAGGCTCACGGCGGGTAGGAGAGACCCAGTACTTC
few	TRBJ2-3	.	TRBV20-1	CSASLTDTQYF	TGCAGTGCTAGTCTGACAGATACGCAGTATTTT
.	TRBJ1-4	TRBD1	TRBV27	CASGTQGATNEKLFF	TGTGCCAGCGGCACTCAGGGGGCAACTAATGAAAAACTGTTTTTT
.	TRBJ1-1	.	TRBV7-2	CASSLVSGKGQEAFF	TGTGCCAGCAGCTTAGTTTCAGGGAAGGGCCAAGAAGCTTTCTTT